This TCR beta chain was sequenced in a study of blood T cells in healthy people across ages. Primers used in a second PCR of about 6 to 11 cycles were a sample-barcoded 5' primer and a J-beta primer mix. TCRdb ran MiXCR on the 5' RACE reads and lists one entry per CDR3 protein. This table holds 540,000 or so distinct CDR3 sequences, 27% found once. CDR3 length equals 14 residues. CDR1 is LNHNV and CDR2 is YYDKDF in the germline V gene (reference sequence). V shed 5 bases and J shed 3 bases, with 11 bases lying between them. The sequence was collected from a woman between 70 and 85 years old in good health. The chain employs TRBV15 and TRBJ1-3; no reliable D call. Sequenced material: blood. In DNA form, the CDR3 reads TGTGCCACCAGCCTGCCGATAAGTGGAAACACCATATATTTT. It yields the protein CATSLPISGNTIYF.